This T cell receptor beta chain comes out of a study of shared clonotypes between healthy human individuals. The overall study: Three CD4 naive, three CD4 memory, two CD8 naive and one CD8 memory plate were used per donor.

The study, taken as a whole, reports: Sampling covered blood only; tissue repertoires likely differ.

Across several immunoSEQ plates, the genomic DNA of each subset was split evenly. The data were produced by immunoSEQ multiplex PCR, yet TCRdb's version contains in-frame clones alone and is incomplete. Among some 2,000,000 clones, about 95% were seen once, and the ten largest hold around 1.1%. This CDR3 is 14 amino acids long. Trimming at V came to 9 bases and at J to 4 bases, leaving 9 bases not matched to a gene. Germline values: CDR1 MNHNY, CDR2 SVGAGI (reference sequence). A remark on this clone: Its target is not known.

Positively selected for CCR7, the CD45RO-negative cells used as naive CD8 cells excluded terminally differentiated effector memory CD45RA+ cells. Donors, without exception, were Caucasian adults residing in Nashville, Tennessee. This TCR was recovered from a man between 18 and 29 years old in good health. The sequenced sample consisted of naive CD8+ T cells sorted from blood. The chain recombines TRBV6-6 with TRBJ1-5; TRBD1 matches at 7 bases. The CDR3 DNA reads TGTGCCAGTTACCGGGACAGCTTTAATCAGCCCCAGCATTTT. Translation gives CASYRDSFNQPQHF.